This entry features one TCR beta chain sequence. Its antigen is currently unknown. The V end was cut by 3 bases, the J end by 1 base, with 12 bases between. Germline V gene lookup returns CDR1 LNHDA and CDR2 SQIVND (reference sequence). This CDR3 region has 15 residues. The PCR had 60 Vbeta and 13 Jbeta primers. Profiling relied on immunoSEQ multiplex PCR, and the TCRdb table lists in-frame clones only, not all of them. Of some 76,000 clones listed, approximately 84% are singletons. The sample comes from a study of cytomegalovirus exposure and HLA in healthy donors. Study-level points and caveats: Further analysis was carried out later, and it showed several of the most significant clusters appearing linked to common viral pathogens. Donors belonging to an Asian-associated ancestry cluster reportedly showed fewer N-insertions in productive TCRs than the 666-donor mean, according to what a later analysis found.

This sequence was found in a woman aged 45-65 years in good health and CMV-seronegative. The sequenced sample was PBMCs. The chain combines TRBV19 with TRBJ1-1; D gene ambiguous. DNA for the CDR3: TGTGCCAGTAGTATGGTCCGGGAGCCGAACACTGAAGCTTTCTTT. As protein: CASSMVREPNTEAFF. The variable domain in full, completed from reference TRBV19 and TRBJ1-1, reads DGGITQSPKYLFRKEGQNVTLSCEQNLNHDAMYWYRQDPGQGLRLIYYSQIVNDFQKGDIAEGYSVSREKKESFPLTVTSAQKNPTAFYLCASSMVREPNTEAFFGQGTRLTVV.